These 9 T cell receptor beta chains originate from one sample sequenced in a study of OX40 agonist ivuxolimab in advanced cancers. Using immunoSEQ multiplex PCR, the repertoire was profiled, and TCRdb retains in-frame clones only, with some absent. The table shows 75,000 to 100,000 clones, with more than 80% occurring only once. Sequences were derived from CD4+ or CD8+ T cells sorted from blood, sampled in a trial of the OX40 agonist ivuxolimab. These receptor sequences come from an adult with an advanced solid tumor such as melanoma, head and neck, liver or kidney cancer.

The CDR3 sequence: CASSREQSGKLFF. The CDR3 DNA reads TGTGCCAGCAGCCGAGAGCAGAGTGGAAAACTGTTTTTT. The chain links TRBV7-8 to TRBJ1-4; D uncertain. Germline assignment: CDR1 SGHVS and CDR2 FQNEAQ. V was shortened by 5 bases and J by 10 bases, with 14 bases between the two germline ends. This CDR3 is built from 13 residues.

The rearrangement links TRBV6-1 to TRBJ1-2; the D gene is possibly TRBD1 (5 bases). The germline V gene has CDR1 MNHNS and CDR2 SASEGT. The length of the CDR3 is 13 residues. Trimming cost V 6 bases and J 8 bases, with 16 bases left between them. The CDR3 DNA reads TGTGCCAGCAGAGGGGCTGGGTGGGGAGGCTACACCTTC. Encoded protein: CASRGAGWGGYTF.

The chain combines TRBV27 with TRBJ1-4; the D is unclear. The germline gives CDR1 MNHEY, CDR2 SMNVEV (reference sequence). The length of the CDR3 is 15 residues. The germline V and J ends were trimmed by 0 bases and 8 bases, with 13 bases remaining between them. CDR3 residues: CASSLSLGVGEKLFF. CDR3 nucleotide sequence: TGTGCCAGCAGTTTATCTCTTGGGGTGGGAGAAAAACTGTTTTTT. Supplemented by reference TRBV27 and TRBJ1-4, the full variable domain reads EAQVTQNPRYLITVTGKKLTVTCSQNMNHEYMSWYRQDPGLGLRQIYYSMNVEVTDKGDVPEGYKVSRKEKRNFPLILESPSPNQTSLYFCASSLSLGVGEKLFFGSGTQLSVL.

The rearrangement uses TRBV6-1 and TRBJ2-3; 7 nucleotides match TRBD1. With V trimmed by 6 bases and J by 6 bases, 12 bases remained unmatched. CDR1 and CDR2 from the germline V gene are MNHNS and SASEGT. The CDR3 is 15 amino acids. The CDR3 loop is CASSTEVGGADTQYF. The CDR3 DNA reads TGTGCCAGCAGCACTGAGGTAGGGGGCGCGGATACGCAGTATTTT.

This chain joins TRBV19 and TRBJ1-5; a possible D gene is TRBD1 (6 bases). Germline V gene sequence: CDR1 LNHDA, CDR2 SQIVND (reference sequence). The V end lost 6 bases, the J end lost 1 base, and 13 bases lay between the germline ends. This CDR3 has 15 amino acids. CDR3 nucleotides: TGTGCCAGTAGCAGCAGGGGTATAAGCAATCAGCCCCAGCATTTT. Amino acid sequence: CASSSRGISNQPQHF.

The chain has TRBV6-5 and TRBJ1-2; a weak D match, TRBD1 (6 bases). The V end was cut by 7 bases, the J end by 2 bases, with 17 bases between. CDR1 is MNHEY, CDR2 SVGAGI, per germline. The CDR3 contains 15 residues. The CDR3 loop is CASTRDERGNYGYTF. CDR3 in DNA: TGTGCCAGCACAAGGGACGAGAGGGGGAACTATGGCTACACCTTC.

This chain connects TRBV7-9 to TRBJ2-6; TRBD2 agrees at 8 bases. The germline CDR1 and CDR2 sequences are SEHNR and FQNEAQ (reference sequence). The ends lost 2 bases at V and 0 bases at J; junction bases unmatched: 6. This CDR3 has 18 residues. CDR3 protein: CASSLILAGASGANVLTF. The DNA for the CDR3 is TGTGCCAGCAGCTTAATCCTAGCGGGTGCCTCTGGGGCCAACGTCCTGACTTTC. Full variable domain (missing parts from reference TRBV7-9 and TRBJ2-6): DTGVSQNPRHKITKRGQNVTFRCDPISEHNRLYWYRQTLGQGPEFLTYFQNEAQLEKSRLLSDRFSAERPKGSFSTLEIQRTEQGDSAMYLCASSLILAGASGANVLTFGAGSRLTVL.

V and J are TRBV19 and TRBJ2-5; D is unresolved. CDR3 length: 13 residues. Germline CDR1 and CDR2: LNHDA and SQIVND (reference sequence). V lost 5 bases and J 1 base, leaving 8 bases between the germline ends. The CDR3 nucleotides are TGTGCCAGTAGTCGACAAACCCAAGAGACCCAGTACTTC. Translation: CASSRQTQETQYF.

The chain employs TRBV28 and TRBJ2-5; 11 bases match TRBD2. This CDR3 region has 18 residues. The V and J ends lost 8 bases and 7 bases, in that order; junction bases with no gene match: 21. CDR1 and CDR2 (germline): MDHEN, SYDVKM. Here the CDR3 reads CASDTRLAGPNRRWTQYF. In nucleotides, the CDR3 is TGTGCCAGCGACACTAGACTAGCGGGACCCAACCGGAGATGGACCCAGTACTTC.